One T cell receptor (beta chain) is described in this entry. These data originate in a study of blood T cell repertoires in COVID-19. On the study more broadly: Researchers got acute and convalescent COVID-19 samples from the United States, Italy and Spain. From T cells, B-cell-depleted T cells, or PBMCs came the material, which was cDNA or gDNA.

Authors' methods: Estimation of nucleated cell counts relied on the amplification of reference gene primers. Method: immunoSEQ multiplex PCR; TCRdb's copy keeps in-frame clones and lacks some. Clone size and V and J calls were adopted from that table, with D and trimming inferred from the DNA. The sample contains fewer than 85,000 clones, around 90% of which appear only once. Germline V gene data show CDR1 as LNHDA and CDR2 as SQIVND (reference sequence). The CDR3 is made up of 17 amino acids. The junction had 7 bases not matched to a gene; V was cut back by 1 base and J by 1 base. V gene TRBV19 combines with J gene TRBJ1-5; 7 bases map to TRBD1. The sequence derives from a man aged 50-60 years with active COVID-19. Sequenced input: peripheral blood. The CDR3, as DNA: TGTGCCAGTAGTATAGGCCGGACAGGATTAAGCAATCAGCCCCAGCATTTT. This gives the protein CASSIGRTGLSNQPQHF.